Following are 31 T cell receptor beta chains from one sample sequenced in a study of blood T cells in healthy people across ages. Using a J-beta primer mix together with a sample-barcoded 5' primer, a second PCR was run for roughly 7 to 12 cycles. Using its own MiXCR run on the 5' RACE reads, TCRdb lists one record per CDR3 protein. Here the sample spans 550,000 to 750,000 distinct CDR3 sequences, about 21% being singletons. The sequenced sample consisted of blood. These receptors all stem from a man aged 65-85 years in good health.

V is TRBV5-1 and J is TRBJ1-4; D remains ambiguous. Trimming stripped 3 bases from V and 0 bases from J, with 12 bases between. CDR3 length: 16 amino acids. Germline V lookup: CDR1 SGHRS, CDR2 YFSETQ. The CDR3 protein is CASSSVVPTTNEKLFF. For the CDR3, the DNA is TGCGCCAGCAGCTCGGTGGTCCCCACAACTAATGAAAAACTGTTTTTT.

The count of this clonotype is one. J is TRBJ2-5 and V is TRBV28; no clear D. This CDR3 spans 13 amino acids. The ends were cut back, 7 bases at V and 0 bases at J, with 9 bases in the middle. The germline CDR1 and CDR2 sequences are MDHEN and SYDVKM. This CDR3 is CASNSVYQETQYF. CDR3 in DNA: TGTGCCAGCAATTCTGTGTACCAAGAGACCCAGTACTTC.

A note on this clonotype: One junction end disagrees with the germline gene, perhaps due to a read error. The J gene is TRBJ1-6, the V gene TRBV12-3 or TRBV12-4; weak D call: TRBD1 (5 bases). This CDR3 is 13 amino acids long. As DNA, the CDR3 is TGCGCCGGCAGTCTCCAACAGGATTCACCCCTCCACTTT. Its translation is CAGSLQQDSPLHF.

The CDR3 protein is CASSEGQGNEQFF. As DNA, the CDR3 is TGCGCCAGCAGCGAAGGACAGGGGAATGAGCAGTTCTTC. This sequence joins TRBV5-1 and TRBJ2-1; 9 bases line up with TRBD1. The J segment lost 7 bases and the V segment lost 4 bases, leaving 3 bases of the junction unmatched. The CDR3 is 13 residues long. From germline, CDR1 is SGHRS and CDR2 YFSETQ. Full variable domain (outside the CDR3, taken from reference TRBV5-1 and TRBJ2-1): KAGVTQTPRYLIKTRGQQVTLSCSPISGHRSVSWYQQTPGQGLQFLFEYFSETQRNKGNFPGRFSGRQFSNSRSEMNVSTLELGDSALYLCASSEGQGNEQFFGPGTRLTVL.

The J gene is TRBJ2-5, the V gene TRBV7-2, with 7 bases fitting TRBD1. J lost 2 bases, V lost 5 bases, and 8 bases had no gene match. This CDR3 is built from 15 residues. The germline CDR1 and CDR2 sequences are SGHTA and FQGNSA. Here the CDR3 reads CASSLRGQSQETQYF. As DNA, the CDR3 is TGTGCCAGCAGCCTAAGGGGACAGAGTCAAGAGACCCAGTACTTC.

Regarding this clonotype: A read error may produce the germline difference seen at one junction end. V gene TRBV28 combines with J gene TRBJ2-3, with 7 bases matching TRBD1. This CDR3 has 15 amino acids. Germline assignment: CDR1 MDHEN and CDR2 SYDVKM. The CDR3 here is CASSLTQGITGTQYF. In nucleotides, the CDR3 is TGTGCCAGCAGTTTAACACAGGGGATCACAGGTACGCAGTATTTT. Using reference TRBV28 and TRBJ2-3 for the parts outside the CDR3, the full variable domain is DVKVTQSSRYLVKRTGEKVFLECVQDMDHENMFWYRQDPGLGLRLIYFSYDVKMKEKGDIPEGYSVSREKKERFSLILESASTNQTSMYLCASSLTQGITGTQYFGPGTRLTVL.

The chain is built from TRBV6-1 and TRBJ2-1, with D unclear. Germline V gene data show CDR1 as MNHNS and CDR2 as SASEGT. The CDR3 loop spans 14 amino acids. V was cut by 4 bases and J by 4 bases, with 11 bases left in between. CDR3 protein: CASSGLPRYNEQFF. The CDR3 DNA reads as TGTGCCAGCAGTGGCCTTCCTAGATACAATGAGCAGTTCTTC.

Ten or more counts support this clonotype. The CDR3, as DNA: TGCGCCAGCAGCCAGGTAGGAGGCAATGAGCAGTTCTTC. Amino acid sequence: CASSQVGGNEQFF. This chain joins TRBV4-1 and TRBJ2-1, with D tentatively TRBD2 (5 bases). Trimming left V 3 bases short and J 6 bases short, with 9 bases between. CDR1 is MGHRA and CDR2 is YSYEKL in the germline V gene. CDR3 length: 13 residues.

The chain links TRBV7-3 to TRBJ2-2; TRBD2 agrees at 9 bases. Germline CDR1 reads SGHTA; CDR2 reads FQGTGA. V shed 5 bases and J 7 bases; nucleotides not matched to a gene: 11. This CDR3 is 16 amino acids long. The DNA for the CDR3 is TGTGCCAGCAGCCGAGACGTAGCGGGAGCCGACGGGGAGCTGTTTTTT. It is translated as CASSRDVAGADGELFF. The whole variable domain, filled in from reference TRBV7-3 and TRBJ2-2, reads GAGVSQTPSNKVTEKGKYVELRCDPISGHTALYWYRQSLGQGPEFLIYFQGTGAADDSGLPNDRFFAVRPEGSVSTLKIQRTERGDSAVYLCASSRDVAGADGELFFGEGSRLTVL.

The sample holds a few counts of this clonotype. The rearrangement links TRBV28 to TRBJ2-7; D gene unclear. The V end lost 6 bases, the J end lost 6 bases, and 15 bases lay between the germline ends. The CDR3 contains 13 residues. Germline CDR1 MDHEN, CDR2 SYDVKM. DNA for the CDR3: TGTGCCAGCAGAAAAACTGGCAGCTGCGAGCAGTACTTC. This codes for CASRKTGSCEQYF.

This clonotype came up a few times. This chain uses TRBV7-2 with TRBJ2-5; D unresolved. From germline, CDR1 is SGHTA and CDR2 FQGNSA. This CDR3 region has 15 residues. V lost 5 bases to trimming and J lost 5 bases, with 18 bases between them. CDR3 sequence: CASSPIIGLEETQYF. CDR3 coding DNA: TGTGCCAGCAGCCCCATTATCGGGCTAGAGGAGACCCAGTACTTC. The full variable domain, rest sourced from reference TRBV7-2 and TRBJ2-5, is GAGVSQSPSNKVTEKGKDVELRCDPISGHTALYWYRQSLGQGLEFLIYFQGNSAPDKSGLPSDRFSAERTGGSVSTLTIQRTQQEDSAVYLCASSPIIGLEETQYFGPGTRLLVL.

V usage is TRBV15 and J usage is TRBJ2-7; D unresolved. In germline, CDR1 is LNHNV, CDR2 YYDKDF (reference sequence). V was cut by 1 base and J by 9 bases, with 10 bases left in between. This CDR3 is built from 12 residues. The CDR3 region is CATSRVGFGQYF. The CDR3 nucleotides are TGTGCCACCAGCAGAGTAGGGTTCGGGCAGTACTTC.

The chain carries TRBV3-1 and TRBJ2-5; D is uncertain. The J call may be incorrect, as the DNA end agrees better with TRBJ2-7. This CDR3 region has 12 residues. Germline V gene sequence: CDR1 LGHDT, CDR2 YNNKEL (reference sequence). The CDR3 DNA is TGTGCCAGCAGTCTGACGAATGACGAGCAGTACTTC. This sequence encodes CASSLTNDEQYF.

This chain uses TRBV28 with TRBJ2-4, with D possibly TRBD2 on 6 matching bases. The germline V gene encodes CDR1 MDHEN and CDR2 SYDVKM. Trimming removed 1 base at V and 6 bases at J, with 19 bases between. CDR3 length: 17 amino acids. The CDR3 here is CASSLFDSGDFGNIQYF. The CDR3 nucleotides read TGTGCCAGCAGTTTATTCGATTCTGGGGACTTCGGAAACATTCAGTACTTC.

V usage is TRBV2 and J usage is TRBJ2-1, with D perhaps matching TRBD1 (6 bases). This CDR3 has 12 residues. The V gene's germline CDR1 is SNHLY and CDR2 FYNNEI. The germline V and J ends were trimmed by 6 bases and 10 bases, with 13 bases remaining between them. For the CDR3, the DNA is TGTGCCAGCAGCCTACAGGGTACAGAGCAGTTCTTC. Translating gives CASSLQGTEQFF.

About this clonotype: Likely a read error: the CDR3 ends without its conserved phenylalanine or tryptophan. This chain connects TRBV20-1 to TRBJ2-1; 12 nucleotides agree with TRBD1. V shed 3 bases, J shed 7 bases, and the junction held 7 bases outside the gene matches. CDR3 length: 15 residues. Germline V gives CDR1 DFQATT, CDR2 SNEGSKA (reference sequence). This CDR3 is CSARGGTGGVNEQFL. The CDR3 coding sequence is TGCAGTGCTAGGGGCGGGACAGGGGGCGTAAATGAGCAGTTCCTC.

The CDR3 DNA sequence: TGTGCCAGCAGAGGGCCTTTGGCGGGAGGTTACAATGAGCAGTTCTTC. This gives the protein CASRGPLAGGYNEQFF. The rearrangement links TRBV5-5 to TRBJ2-1, with TRBD2 matching over 8 bases. In germline, CDR1 is SGHKS, CDR2 YYEKEE (reference sequence). With V trimmed by 5 bases and J by 4 bases, 11 bases remained unmatched. The CDR3 length is 16 residues.

A note on this clonotype: An end of the junction differs from the germline gene, which may be a read error. The chain uses TRBV10-3 and TRBJ2-6; maybe TRBD1 (5 bases). CDR1 is ENHRY and CDR2 is SYGVKD in the germline V gene. This CDR3 has 15 residues. The CDR3 region has the DNA TGTGCCATCAGTGAGGACGTCACTGGGGCCAACGTCCTGGCTTTC. The encoded protein is CAISEDVTGANVLAF.

The V gene is TRBV15, the J gene TRBJ2-2, with D tentatively TRBD1 (7 bases). This CDR3 spans 15 amino acids. The ends were cut back, 0 bases at V and 4 bases at J, with 9 bases in the middle. Germline CDR1 reads LNHNV; CDR2 reads YYDKDF (reference sequence). The CDR3 loop is CATSRDQGGTGELFF. In nucleotides, the CDR3 is TGTGCCACCAGCAGAGATCAGGGGGGCACCGGGGAGCTGTTTTTT.

The chain recombines TRBV27 with TRBJ2-1; unclear D gene. The germline CDR1 and CDR2 sequences are MNHEY and SMNVEV (reference sequence). V gave up 6 bases and J gave up 0 bases, with 12 bases separating them. The CDR3 runs 15 residues. The CDR3 loop reads CASSIRWSSYNEQFF. CDR3 nucleotide sequence: TGTGCCAGCAGCATCCGGTGGAGCTCCTACAATGAGCAGTTCTTC.

This clonotype has just a few counts. The rearrangement joins TRBV5-1 to TRBJ2-1, with 11 bases identical to TRBD2. Germline assignment: CDR1 SGHRS and CDR2 YFSETQ. V was pared by 0 bases and J by 10 bases, with 6 bases of the junction left unmatched. CDR3 size: 15 residues. CDR3 residues: CASSLVASGRIEQFF. In DNA, the CDR3 is TGCGCCAGCAGCTTGGTGGCTAGCGGGAGGATCGAGCAGTTCTTC.

The V and J genes are TRBV9 and TRBJ2-5, with a possible D match to TRBD1 (5 bases). The J call may be incorrect, as the DNA end agrees better with TRBJ2-7. Germline assignment: CDR1 SGDLS and CDR2 YYNGEE. This CDR3 spans 17 amino acids. The CDR3 nucleotides are TGTGCCAGCAGCGCCTCAAGACAGCTTCTAGGATGGGACGAGCAGTACTTC. Translated, it gives CASSASRQLLGWDEQYF.

The chain recombines TRBV7-8 with TRBJ2-4; maybe TRBD2 (5 bases). Trimming took 8 bases from V and 0 from J, leaving 5 bases between them. Germline V lookup: CDR1 SGHVS, CDR2 FQNEAQ. This CDR3 region has 12 residues. CDR3 sequence: CASGGAKNIQYF. In nucleotides, the CDR3 is TGTGCCAGCGGAGGAGCCAAAAACATTCAGTACTTC.

The table lists this clonotype with many counts. This rearrangement joins TRBV15 to TRBJ2-3; 10 bases fit TRBD1. V was pared by 5 bases and J by 4 bases, with 6 bases of the junction left unmatched. Looked up from germline, CDR1 is LNHNV and CDR2 is YYDKDF (reference sequence). This CDR3 is built from 15 residues. DNA for the CDR3: TGTGCCACCAGCGCGCCGGGACAGGGGCCAGATACGCAGTATTTT. This codes for CATSAPGQGPDTQYF.

The chain's CDR3 is CSAARGNEKLFF. The CDR3 bases are TGCAGTGCTGCCAGAGGGAATGAAAAACTGTTTTTT. The V and J genes are TRBV20-1 and TRBJ1-4; D gene unclear. V lost 5 bases, J lost 5 bases, and 9 bases lay in between. The CDR3 is 12 residues long. The germline V gene has CDR1 DFQATT and CDR2 SNEGSKA (reference sequence).

The rearrangement joins TRBV27 to TRBJ2-4, with no clear D. Trimming removed 0 bases at V and 2 bases at J, with 2 bases between. This CDR3 has 13 amino acids. Germline V gene data show CDR1 as MNHEY and CDR2 as SMNVEV (reference sequence). Here the CDR3 DNA reads TGTGCCAGCAGTTTATCTCCCAAAAACATTCAGTACTTC. Translating gives CASSLSPKNIQYF.

This clonotype was seen only a few times. The V gene is TRBV2, the J gene TRBJ1-5, with D perhaps matching TRBD1 (5 bases). Germline loops: CDR1 SNHLY, CDR2 FYNNEI. Between the trimmed V and J ends, which lost 8 bases and 5 bases, there was a span of 13 bases. The CDR3 extends over 13 amino acids. CDR3 residues: CASRQGEDQPQHF. In DNA form, the CDR3 reads TGTGCCAGCCGCCAGGGTGAGGATCAGCCCCAGCATTTT.

This chain joins TRBV7-3 and TRBJ2-3, with D hard to call. Germline loops: CDR1 SGHTA, CDR2 FQGTGA. The V and J ends lost 3 bases and 3 bases respectively, with 10 bases between them. The CDR3 loop spans 14 amino acids. Here the CDR3 reads CASSFTSVTDTQYF. CDR3 DNA sequence: TGTGCCAGCAGCTTTACCAGCGTAACAGATACGCAGTATTTT.

V is TRBV20-1 and J is TRBJ2-1, with D perhaps matching TRBD2 (6 bases). The CDR3 is 13 amino acids. The ends were cut back, 3 bases at V and 4 bases at J, with 10 bases in the middle. CDR1 is DFQATT, CDR2 SNEGSKA, per germline (reference sequence). The CDR3 reads CSASGSGYNEQFF. The CDR3, as DNA: TGCAGTGCTAGCGGGAGTGGGTACAATGAGCAGTTCTTC.

This clonotype was recorded a few times. The gene calls are TRBV7-9 and TRBJ2-1, with D possibly being TRBD2 (6 bases). CDR3 size: 15 residues. Trimming removed 1 base from V and 7 bases from J, with 14 bases in between. From germline, CDR1 is SEHNR and CDR2 FQNEAQ (reference sequence). The CDR3 nucleotides read TGTGCCAGCAGCTTAGGTCGGGACTCTACGAATGAGCAGTTCTTC. It translates to CASSLGRDSTNEQFF.

Only a few counts were recorded for this clonotype. The chain uses TRBV5-1 and TRBJ2-1, with D possibly TRBD2 on 6 matching bases. The germline V and J ends were trimmed by 4 bases and 8 bases, with 19 bases remaining between them. CDR3 length: 15 amino acids. Germline V gene data show CDR1 as SGHRS and CDR2 as YFSETQ. DNA of the CDR3: TGCGCCAGCAGCCCGACGGCAGCGGAGGGCGATGAGCAGTTCTTC. Protein: CASSPTAAEGDEQFF. Based on the CDR3 plus reference TRBV5-1 and TRBJ2-1, the full variable domain is KAGVTQTPRYLIKTRGQQVTLSCSPISGHRSVSWYQQTPGQGLQFLFEYFSETQRNKGNFPGRFSGRQFSNSRSEMNVSTLELGDSALYLCASSPTAAEGDEQFFGPGTRLTVL.